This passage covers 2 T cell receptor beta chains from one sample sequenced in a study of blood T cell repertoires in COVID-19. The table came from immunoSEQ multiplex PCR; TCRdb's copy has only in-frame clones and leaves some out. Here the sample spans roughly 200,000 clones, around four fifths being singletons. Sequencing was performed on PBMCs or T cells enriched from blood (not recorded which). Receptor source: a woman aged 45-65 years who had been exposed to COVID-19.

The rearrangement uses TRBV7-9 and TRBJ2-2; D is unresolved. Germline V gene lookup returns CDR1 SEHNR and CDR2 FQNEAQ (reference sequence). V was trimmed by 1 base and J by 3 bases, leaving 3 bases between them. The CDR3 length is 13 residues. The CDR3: CASSLGDTGELFF. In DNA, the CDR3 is TGTGCCAGCAGCTTAGGAGACACCGGGGAGCTGTTTTTT.

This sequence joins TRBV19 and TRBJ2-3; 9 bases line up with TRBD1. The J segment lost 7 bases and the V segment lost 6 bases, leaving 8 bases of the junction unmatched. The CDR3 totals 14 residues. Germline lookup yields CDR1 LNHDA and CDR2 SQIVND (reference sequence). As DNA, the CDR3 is TGTGCCAGTAGCAGGGACAGGGAGATGAATACGCAGTATTTT. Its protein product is CASSRDREMNTQYF.